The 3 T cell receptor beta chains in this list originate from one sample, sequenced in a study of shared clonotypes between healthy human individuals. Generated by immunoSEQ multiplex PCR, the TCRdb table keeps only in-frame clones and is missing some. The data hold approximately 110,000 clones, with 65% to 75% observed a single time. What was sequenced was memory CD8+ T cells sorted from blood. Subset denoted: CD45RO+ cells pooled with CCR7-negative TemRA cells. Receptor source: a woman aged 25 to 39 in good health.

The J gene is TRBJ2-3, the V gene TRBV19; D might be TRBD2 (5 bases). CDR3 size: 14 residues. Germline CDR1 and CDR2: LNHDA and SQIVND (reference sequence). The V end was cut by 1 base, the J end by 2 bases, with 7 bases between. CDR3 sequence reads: CASSIGDYTDTQYF. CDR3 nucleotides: TGTGCCAGTAGTATAGGAGACTACACAGATACGCAGTATTTT.

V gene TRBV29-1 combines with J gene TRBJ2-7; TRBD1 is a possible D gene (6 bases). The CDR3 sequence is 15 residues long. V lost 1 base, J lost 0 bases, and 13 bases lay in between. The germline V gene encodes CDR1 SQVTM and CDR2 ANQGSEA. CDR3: CSVEGTGTSSYEQYF. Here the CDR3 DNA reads TGCAGCGTTGAAGGCACCGGGACATCCTCCTACGAGCAGTACTTC.

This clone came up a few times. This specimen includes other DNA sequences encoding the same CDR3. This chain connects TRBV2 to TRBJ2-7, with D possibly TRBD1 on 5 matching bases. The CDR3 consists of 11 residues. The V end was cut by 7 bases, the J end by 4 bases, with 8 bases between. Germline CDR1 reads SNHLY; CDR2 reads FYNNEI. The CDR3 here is CASKGSYEQYF. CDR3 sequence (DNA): TGTGCCAGCAAGGGGTCGTACGAGCAGTACTTC.